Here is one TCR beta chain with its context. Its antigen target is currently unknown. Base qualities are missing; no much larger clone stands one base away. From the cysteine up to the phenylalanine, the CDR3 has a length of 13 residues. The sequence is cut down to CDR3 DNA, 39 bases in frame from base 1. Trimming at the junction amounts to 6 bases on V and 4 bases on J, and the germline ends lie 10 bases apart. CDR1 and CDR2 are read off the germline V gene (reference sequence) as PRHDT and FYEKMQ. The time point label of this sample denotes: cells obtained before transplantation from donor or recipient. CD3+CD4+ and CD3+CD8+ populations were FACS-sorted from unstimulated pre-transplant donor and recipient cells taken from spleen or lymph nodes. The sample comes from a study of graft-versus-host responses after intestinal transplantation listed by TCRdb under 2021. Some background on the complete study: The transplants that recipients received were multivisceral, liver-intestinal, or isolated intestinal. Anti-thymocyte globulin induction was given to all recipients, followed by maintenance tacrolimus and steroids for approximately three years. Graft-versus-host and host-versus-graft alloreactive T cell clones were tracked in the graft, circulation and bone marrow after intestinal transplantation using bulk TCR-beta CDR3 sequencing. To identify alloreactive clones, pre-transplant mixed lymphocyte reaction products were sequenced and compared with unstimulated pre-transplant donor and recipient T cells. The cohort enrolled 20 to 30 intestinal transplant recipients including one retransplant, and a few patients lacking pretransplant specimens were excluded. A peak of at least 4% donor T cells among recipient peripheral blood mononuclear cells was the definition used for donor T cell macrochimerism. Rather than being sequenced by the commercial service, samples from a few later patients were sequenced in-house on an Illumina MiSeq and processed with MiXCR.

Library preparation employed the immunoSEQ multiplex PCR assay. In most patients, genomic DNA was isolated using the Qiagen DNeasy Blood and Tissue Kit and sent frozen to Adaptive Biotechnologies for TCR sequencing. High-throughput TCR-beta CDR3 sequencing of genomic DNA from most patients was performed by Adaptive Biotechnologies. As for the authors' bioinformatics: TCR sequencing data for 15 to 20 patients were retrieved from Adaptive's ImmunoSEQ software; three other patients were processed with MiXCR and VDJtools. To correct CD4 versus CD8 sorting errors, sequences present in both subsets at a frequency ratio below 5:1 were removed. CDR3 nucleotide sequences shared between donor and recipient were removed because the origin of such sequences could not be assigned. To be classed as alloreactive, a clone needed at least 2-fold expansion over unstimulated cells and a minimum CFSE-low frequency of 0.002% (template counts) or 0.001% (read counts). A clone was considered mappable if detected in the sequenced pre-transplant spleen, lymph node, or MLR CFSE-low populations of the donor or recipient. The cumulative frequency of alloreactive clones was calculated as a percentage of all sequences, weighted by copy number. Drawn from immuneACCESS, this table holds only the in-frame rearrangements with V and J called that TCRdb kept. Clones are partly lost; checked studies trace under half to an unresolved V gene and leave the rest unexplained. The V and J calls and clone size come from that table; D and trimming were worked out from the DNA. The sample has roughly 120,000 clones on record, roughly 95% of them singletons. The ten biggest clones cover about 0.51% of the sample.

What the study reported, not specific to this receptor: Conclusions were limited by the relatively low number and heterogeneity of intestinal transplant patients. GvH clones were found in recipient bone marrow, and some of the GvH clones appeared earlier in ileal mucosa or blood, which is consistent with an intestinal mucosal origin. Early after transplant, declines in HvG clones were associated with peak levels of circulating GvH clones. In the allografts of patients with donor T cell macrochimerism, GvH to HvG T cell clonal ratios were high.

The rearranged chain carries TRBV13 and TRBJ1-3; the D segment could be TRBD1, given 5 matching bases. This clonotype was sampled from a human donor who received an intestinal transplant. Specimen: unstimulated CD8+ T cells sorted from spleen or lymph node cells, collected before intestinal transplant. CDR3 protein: CASSSNRGNTIYF. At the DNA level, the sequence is TGTGCCAGCAGTAGTAACAGGGGAAACACCATATATTTT.